Below are 15 T cell receptor beta chains sequenced from a single sample in a study of T cell changes during pregnancy in multiple sclerosis. Generated by immunoSEQ multiplex PCR, the TCRdb table keeps only in-frame clones and is missing some. This sample yields 64,000 or so clones, of which 92% are seen a single time; about 2.5% belongs to the top ten. The sample here was peripheral blood, taken in the first trimester of pregnancy. These TCRs come from a female donor with multiple sclerosis, enrolled in a pregnancy study.

The V and J genes are TRBV10-3 and TRBJ2-1; D is unresolved. Germline CDR1 is ENHRY and CDR2 is SYGVKD. This CDR3 has 12 residues. Trimming stripped 0 bases from V and 7 bases from J, with 4 bases between. CDR3 amino acids: CAISESRNEQFF. In nucleotides, the CDR3 is TGTGCCATCAGTGAGTCCAGGAATGAGCAGTTCTTC.

The DNA for the CDR3 is TGTGCCAGCAGCGTAGGCGGGAGGGGCGTAGATACGCAGTATTTT. The encoded protein is CASSVGGRGVDTQYF. The rearrangement uses TRBV9 and TRBJ2-3; 9 bases line up with TRBD2. The CDR3 is 15 amino acids. J lost 5 bases, V lost 0 bases, and 4 bases had no gene match. Per germline, CDR1 SGDLS and CDR2 YYNGEE.

In this sample, this clone turned up once. The V call is TRBV28, the J call TRBJ1-5, with a possible D match to TRBD1 (5 bases). Germline CDR1 is MDHEN and CDR2 is SYDVKM. This CDR3 has 13 amino acids. V was trimmed by 6 bases and J by 7 bases, leaving 13 bases between them. The CDR3 DNA reads TGTGCCAGCAGCCCGACAGCGCACCAGCCCCAGCATTTT. Its translation: CASSPTAHQPQHF.

The genes are TRBV6-5 and TRBJ1-3, with D uncertain. Trimming left V 6 bases short and J 0 bases short, with 9 bases between. This CDR3 spans 14 amino acids. Germline V gene sequence: CDR1 MNHEY, CDR2 SVGAGI. CDR3 in amino acids: CASRATVSGNTIYF. As DNA, the CDR3 is TGTGCCAGCAGAGCGACCGTCTCTGGAAACACCATATATTTT.

The chain joins TRBV18 to TRBJ2-6; D call uncertain. This CDR3 region has 15 residues. CDR1 and CDR2 from the germline V gene are KGHSH and LQKENI. V lost 6 bases, J lost 1 base, and 10 bases lay in between. CDR3 bases: TGTGCCAGCTCGCCCCAGGCTTCTGGGGCCAACGTCCTGACTTTC. Protein sequence: CASSPQASGANVLTF.

The V gene is TRBV29-1, the J gene TRBJ1-1; D perhaps matches TRBD1 (5 bases). The CDR3 length is 11 residues. V dropped 7 bases and J dropped 1 base, with 7 bases sitting between them. Looked up from germline, CDR1 is SQVTM and CDR2 is ANQGSEA. CDR3 DNA: TGCAGCGCTACAGGGAACACTGAAGCTTTCTTT. It encodes CSATGNTEAFF.

The chain employs TRBV28 and TRBJ1-2; 7 bases are a match to TRBD1. Trimming cost V 9 bases and J 5 bases; bases outside gene matches: 9. This CDR3 has 13 amino acids. Looked up from germline, CDR1 is MDHEN and CDR2 is SYDVKM. The CDR3 spells CASVKQGEYGYTF. CDR3 in DNA: TGTGCCAGTGTAAAGCAGGGGGAGTATGGCTACACCTTC.

This chain links TRBV4-1 with TRBJ2-1; D not certain. Germline V gene sequence: CDR1 MGHRA, CDR2 YSYEKL. The CDR3 totals 16 residues. Deletions cut 3 bases from V and 0 bases from J, with 12 bases between. This CDR3 is CASSQLAAISYNEQFF. CDR3 DNA sequence: TGCGCCAGCAGCCAGTTAGCCGCTATCTCCTACAATGAGCAGTTCTTC.

This sequence joins TRBV21-1 and TRBJ2-3; the tabulated D call, TRBD2, remains unverified against the DNA. TRBV21-1 is noted as a pseudogene. CDR3 length: 16 amino acids. The CDR3 DNA follows: TGTGCCAGCAGCAAAGTTAGCGACGAACTCACAGATACGCAGTATTTT. This gives the protein CASSKVSDELTDTQYF.

This clone has a single count. This chain links TRBV19 with TRBJ1-2, with TRBD1 matching over 8 bases. This CDR3 is 14 amino acids long. The V gene end was trimmed by 5 bases and the J gene end by 6 bases; junction bases not matched to a gene: 8. CDR1 and CDR2 from the germline V gene are LNHDA and SQIVND (reference sequence). The CDR3 DNA reads as TGTGCCAGTAGTCCAACGACAGGGGTGCATGGCTACACCTTC. Its translation is CASSPTTGVHGYTF.

J is TRBJ2-5 and V is TRBV9, with TRBD1 as a possible D gene (5 bases). The CDR3 has 17 amino acids. Trimming took off 3 bases at V and 5 bases at J, with 23 bases between the two ends. Looked up from germline, CDR1 is SGDLS and CDR2 is YYNGEE. The CDR3 DNA is TGTGCCAGCAGCGCCCCACGAATCACAGGAAAAGGGGAGACCCAGTACTTC. As protein: CASSAPRITGKGETQYF.

The chain recombines TRBV5-1 with TRBJ2-3, with 8 bases fitting TRBD1. Trimming removed 2 bases from V and 0 bases from J; junction bases left unmatched: 8. There are 17 residues in the CDR3. Per the germline V gene, CDR1 is SGHRS and CDR2 is YFSETQ. The CDR3 protein is CASSFYGTGSSTDTQYF. The DNA for the CDR3 is TGCGCCAGCAGCTTTTATGGGACAGGATCTAGCACAGATACGCAGTATTTT.

This sequence joins TRBV2 and TRBJ2-1; D ambiguous. Trimming took off 5 bases at V and 0 bases at J, with 8 bases between the two ends. Germline V lookup: CDR1 SNHLY, CDR2 FYNNEI. The CDR3 covers 14 residues. CDR3 coding DNA: TGTGCCAGCAGTCGGTGGAGCTCCTACAATGAGCAGTTCTTC. Translating gives CASSRWSSYNEQFF. The full variable domain, its missing parts supplied by reference TRBV2 and TRBJ2-1, is EPEVTQTPSHQVTQMGQEVILRCVPISNHLYFYWYRQILGQKVEFLVSFYNNEISEKSEIFDDQFSVERPDGSNFTLKIRSTKLEDSAMYFCASSRWSSYNEQFFGPGTRLTVL.

The rearrangement joins TRBV5-1 to TRBJ2-5; 13 bases map to TRBD2. V gave up 1 base and J gave up 4 bases; unmatched junction bases: 10. In germline, CDR1 is SGHRS, CDR2 YFSETQ. The CDR3 totals 18 residues. The CDR3 sequence: CASSLTGLAGLGGETQYF. The CDR3 bases are TGCGCCAGCAGCTTGACGGGACTAGCGGGACTTGGGGGAGAGACCCAGTACTTC. Full variable domain (remainder filled in from reference TRBV5-1 and TRBJ2-5): KAGVTQTPRYLIKTRGQQVTLSCSPISGHRSVSWYQQTPGQGLQFLFEYFSETQRNKGNFPGRFSGRQFSNSRSEMNVSTLELGDSALYLCASSLTGLAGLGGETQYFGPGTRLLVL.

V is TRBV7-3 and J is TRBJ2-1; TRBD2 agrees at 7 bases. This CDR3 spans 14 amino acids. The trim removed 2 bases at V and 10 bases at J, leaving 8 bases unmatched. Germline CDR1 is SGHTA and CDR2 is FQGTGA. CDR3 sequence reads: CASSLLGSAGEQFF. As DNA, the CDR3 is TGTGCCAGCAGCTTACTCGGGTCAGCGGGGGAGCAGTTCTTC.